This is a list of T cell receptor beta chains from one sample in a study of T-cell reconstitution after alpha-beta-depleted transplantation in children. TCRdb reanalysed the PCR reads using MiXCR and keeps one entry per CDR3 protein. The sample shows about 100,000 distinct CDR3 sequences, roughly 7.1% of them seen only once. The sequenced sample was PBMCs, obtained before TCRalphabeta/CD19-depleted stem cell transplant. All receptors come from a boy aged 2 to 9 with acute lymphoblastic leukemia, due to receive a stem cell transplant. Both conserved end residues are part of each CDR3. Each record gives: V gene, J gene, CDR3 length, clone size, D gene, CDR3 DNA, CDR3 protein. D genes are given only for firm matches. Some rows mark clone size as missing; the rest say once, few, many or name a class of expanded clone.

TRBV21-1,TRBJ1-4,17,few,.,TGTGCCAGCAGCAAACTGGACACCCCATCAACTAATGAAAAACTGTTTTTT,CASSKLDTPSTNEKLFF
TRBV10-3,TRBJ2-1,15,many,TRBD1,TGTGCCATCAGTGAGCCGGGACAGGGAGGCAATGAGCAGTTCTTC,CAISEPGQGGNEQFF
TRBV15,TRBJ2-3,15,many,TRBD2,TGTGCCACCAGCAGAGGACGGGGGGGCACAGATACGCAGTATTTT,CATSRGRGGTDTQYF
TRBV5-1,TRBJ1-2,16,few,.,TGCGCCAGCAGCCCAAGCCCCGGGACGGCTAACTATGGCTACACCTTC,CASSPSPGTANYGYTF
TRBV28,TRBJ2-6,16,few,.,TGTCCCAGCACACCCGGGGAAAGCTCTGGGGCCAACGTCCTGACTTTC,CPSTPGESSGANVLTF
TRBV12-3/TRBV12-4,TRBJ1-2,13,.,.,TGTGCCAGCAGTCTCGGACAGTTCTATGACTACACCTTC,CASSLGQFYDYTF
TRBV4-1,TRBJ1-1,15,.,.,TGCGCCAGCAGCCCCAAGGATGGGTGGGCCACTGAAGCTTTCTTT,CASSPKDGWATEAFF
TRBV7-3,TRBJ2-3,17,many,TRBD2,TGTGCCAGCAGCTTACAGAGTTCTAGCGGGGCGGGGGATACGCAGTATTTT,CASSLQSSSGAGDTQYF
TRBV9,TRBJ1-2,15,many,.,TGTGCCAGCAGCGTAGGACAGCTTAGTACCTATGGCTACACCTTC,CASSVGQLSTYGYTF
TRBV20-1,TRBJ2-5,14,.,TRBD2,TGCAGTGCTTCCGGGACTAGCATCCTGGAGACCCAGTACTTC,CSASGTSILETQYF
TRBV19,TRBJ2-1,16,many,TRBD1,TGTGCCAGTAGTATAATCGCACAGGGGCCCTACAATGAGCAGTTCTTC,CASSIIAQGPYNEQFF
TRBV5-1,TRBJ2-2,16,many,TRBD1,TGCGCCAGCAGCTTGTCTAGGACAGGGGTCGCCGGGGAGCTGTTTTTT,CASSLSRTGVAGELFF
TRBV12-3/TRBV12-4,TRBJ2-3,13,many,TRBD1,TGTGCCAGCAGTTTTAGGGGGCGAGATACGCAGTATTTT,CASSFRGRDTQYF
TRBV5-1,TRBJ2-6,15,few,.,TGCGCCAGCAGACTGGACGGAACTGGGGCCAACGTCCTGACTTTC,CASRLDGTGANVLTF
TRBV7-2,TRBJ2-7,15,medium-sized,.,TGTGCCAGCACCCCCGGTGTGGGTGTCTCCTACGAGCAGTACTTC,CASTPGVGVSYEQYF
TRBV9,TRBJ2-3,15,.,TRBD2,TGTGCCAGCAGCGTAGTAGCGGGGGTCACAGATACGCAGTATTTT,CASSVVAGVTDTQYF
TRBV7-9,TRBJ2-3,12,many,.,TGTGCCAGCAGGTGGCTCACCGATACGCAGTATTTT,CASRWLTDTQYF
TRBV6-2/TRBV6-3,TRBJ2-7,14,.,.,TGTGCCAGCACCTCCCGGGGGAACTCCTACGAGCAGTACTTC,CASTSRGNSYEQYF
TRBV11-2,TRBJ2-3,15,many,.,TGTGCCAGCAGCTTAGGGGGGCCACTCACAGATACGCAGTATTTT,CASSLGGPLTDTQYF
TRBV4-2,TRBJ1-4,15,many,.,TGTGCCAGCAGCCAAGATCAGACAAGGCAAGAAAAACTGTTTTTT,CASSQDQTRQEKLFF
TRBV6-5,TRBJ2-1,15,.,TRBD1,TGTGCCAGCCGTTCGTGGGACAGGGCTTACAATGAGCAGTTCTTC,CASRSWDRAYNEQFF
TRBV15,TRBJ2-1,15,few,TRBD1,TGTGCCACCAGCAGCGACAGGGCAGTAGGCAATGAGCAGTTCTTC,CATSSDRAVGNEQFF
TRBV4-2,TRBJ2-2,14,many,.,TGTGCCAGCGCCGTGGGGGAGAGAACCGGGGAGCTGTTTTTT,CASAVGERTGELFF
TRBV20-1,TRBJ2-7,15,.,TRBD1,TGCAGTGCTAGAGGAAGGGACAGGGACTCATCCGAGCAGTACTTC,CSARGRDRDSSEQYF
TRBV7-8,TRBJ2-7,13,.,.,TGTGCCAGCCGCCAGACAGACTCCTACGAGCAGTACTTC,CASRQTDSYEQYF
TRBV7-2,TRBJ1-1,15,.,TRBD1,TGTGCCAGCAGCCCCCGGACAGGGAGGGACACTGAAGCTTTCTTT,CASSPRTGRDTEAFF
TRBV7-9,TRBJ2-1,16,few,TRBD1,TGTGCCAGCAGCCCCCCCGGACAGGGAAAGAACAATGAGCAGTTCTTC,CASSPPGQGKNNEQFF
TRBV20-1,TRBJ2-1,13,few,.,TGCAGTGCCCAGGGTTTCTCCTACAATGAGCAGTTCTTC,CSAQGFSYNEQFF
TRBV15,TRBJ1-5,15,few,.,TGTGCCACCAGCAGAGAACAGGGAAGGAGTCAGCCCCAGCATTTT,CATSREQGRSQPQHF
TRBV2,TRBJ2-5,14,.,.,TGTGCCAGCAGTGATATTGCTAGTGAAGAGACCCAGTACTTC,CASSDIASEETQYF
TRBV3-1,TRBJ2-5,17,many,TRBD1,TGTGCCAGCAGCCCTCCTCGGGACAGGGACTATGAAGAGACCCAGTACTTC,CASSPPRDRDYEETQYF
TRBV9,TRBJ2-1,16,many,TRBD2,TGTGCCAGCAGCCTAGGGACTAGCTGGGAGTACAATGAGCAGTTCTTC,CASSLGTSWEYNEQFF
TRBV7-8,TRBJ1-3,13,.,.,TGTGCCAGCGGTCAGCTCTCTGGAAACACCATATATTTT,CASGQLSGNTIYF
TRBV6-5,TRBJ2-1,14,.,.,TGTGCCAGCAGTTACGACGAGGGGGGTAGTGTGCAGTTCTTC,CASSYDEGGSVQFF
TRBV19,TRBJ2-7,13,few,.,TGTGCCAGTAGTAAGGACCCATCCTACGAGCAGTACTTC,CASSKDPSYEQYF
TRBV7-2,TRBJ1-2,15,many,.,TGTGCCAGCAGCCCTGAGTTAGGAGGCGACTATGGCTACACCTTC,CASSPELGGDYGYTF
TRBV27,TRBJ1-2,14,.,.,TGTGCCAGCAGTTTATTCCCGGGAAACTATGGCTACACCTTC,CASSLFPGNYGYTF